This T cell receptor (beta chain) originates from a study of post-analysis software for immune sequencing data. Turning to this clonotype: The antigen remains undetermined.

Findings and limits, study-wide: In patients, TRBV5-6, TRBV5-1 and TRBV20-1 belonged to four or five TRBV segments found more frequently than in controls.

cDNA libraries of TCR beta carried unique molecular identifiers. TCRdb re-called the PCR reads through MiXCR, storing one row per CDR3 protein. The top ten hold about 11% of the sample, which has about 680,000 distinct CDR3 sequences, 55% to 60% seen once. Germline V gene sequence: CDR1 MNHEY, CDR2 SVGAGI. This CDR3 is 13 amino acids long. The V segment lost 4 bases and the J segment 8 bases; nucleotides outside the gene matches: 6. The V gene is TRBV6-5, the J gene TRBJ1-2; 8 bases align to TRBD1. The sample consisted of blood. The sequence was obtained from a girl aged 2-10 years with multiple sclerosis. The CDR3 nucleotides read TGTGCCAGCAGTTCCCCTAACAGGGGGGGCTACACCTTC. The encoded protein is CASSSPNRGGYTF.